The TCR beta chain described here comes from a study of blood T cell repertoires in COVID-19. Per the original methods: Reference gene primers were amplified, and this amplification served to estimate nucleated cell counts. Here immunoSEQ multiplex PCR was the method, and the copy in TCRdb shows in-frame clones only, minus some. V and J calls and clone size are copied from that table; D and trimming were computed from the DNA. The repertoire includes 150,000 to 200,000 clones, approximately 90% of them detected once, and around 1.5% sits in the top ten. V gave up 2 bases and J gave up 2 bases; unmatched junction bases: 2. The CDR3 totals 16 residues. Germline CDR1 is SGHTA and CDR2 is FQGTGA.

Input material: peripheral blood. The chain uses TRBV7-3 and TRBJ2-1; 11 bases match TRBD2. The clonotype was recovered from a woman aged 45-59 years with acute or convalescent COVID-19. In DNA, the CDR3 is TGTGCCAGCAGCTTACAACTAGCGGGGGCCTACAATGAGCAGTTCTTC. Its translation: CASSLQLAGAYNEQFF.